This TCR beta chain was retrieved from a study of blood T cell repertoires in COVID-19. Overall study context: The origin of the acute and convalescent COVID-19 samples was the United States, Italy and Spain. Sample material is recorded as cDNA or gDNA derived from T cells, B-cell-depleted T cells, or PBMCs.

V was shortened by 5 bases and J by 5 bases, with 12 bases between the two germline ends. Germline V gene sequence: CDR1 LNHDA, CDR2 SQIVND (reference sequence). The CDR3 has 13 amino acids. Living in 24 US areas, the participants were between 18 and 89 years of age. Among Cohort 3 donors, those recovered had two negative PCRs, clearance, or symptom resolution. Sequenced by immunoSEQ multiplex PCR; TCRdb stores in-frame clones only, minus some. The sample has roughly 290,000 clones, approximately 91% seen once. The TCR originated in a woman aged 40 to 49 who had recovered from COVID-19. This chain connects TRBV19 to TRBJ1-2, with D tentatively TRBD1 (5 bases). Sequencing used PBMCs or T cells enriched from blood (not recorded which). The CDR3 protein is CASSWTPGYGYTF. The CDR3 DNA reads as TGTGCCAGTAGTTGGACCCCAGGGTATGGCTACACCTTC.